This record covers a single T cell receptor (beta chain). Its antigen is currently not known. No qualities accompany the bases; no much larger clone lies one base away. From each donor, a single peripheral blood sample of about 100 mL on average was drawn into heparinised tubes. Naive, central memory, regulatory and stem cell-like memory CD4+ T cells were sorted on a BD FACSAria II using a panel including CD45RO, CCR7, CD25, CD127, CD95 and CD27. All sorted populations exceeded 95% purity. Right away, PBMCs were isolated by Lymphoprep density gradient centrifugation and were stained directly, with no culture step. To minimize batch effects, samples were stained and sorted in pairs, one healthy donor with one patient per experiment. This entry belongs to a study of beta chain features in type 1 diabetes (dated by TCRdb to 2017 to 2018). With respect to the entire study: Patients and healthy donors did not differ in mean age, gender distribution, total cell number or subset yield. Naive and central memory subsets were obtained from all 30 or so donors, but regulatory and stem cell-like memory subsets were isolated from only 8 patients and 8 healthy donors. Across all samples, 107,917,701 sorted cells were examined, and cell number per subset correlated strongly with RNA yield. The study compared the TCRB repertoires of sorted circulating CD4+ T cell subsets in recently diagnosed type 1 diabetes patients with those in matched healthy donors. What the work shows at the level of the full study, not this receptor alone: Shorter templates might have been favored by PCR, but patient and control samples were amplified and corrected together, so both groups would have been affected equally by any skew. Because small numbers of individuals were included in the HLA sub-analyses, any influence of HLA type on TCRB rearrangement was left unresolved. The naive, central memory and regulatory TCRB repertoires appeared to resemble one another more closely among patients than among healthy donors. Because cDNA rather than genomic DNA was sequenced, highly expressing activated cells could have been over-represented, although no difference in activation and CD3 levels was found between groups. Fewer insertions and more nucleotide deletions at VDJ recombination sites were observed in patients with type 1 diabetes, implying thymic rearrangement abnormalities. A moderate but significant shortening of TCRB CDR3 length was observed in type 1 diabetes patients in all four CD4+ subsets.

CDR1 SGHVS and CDR2 FNYEAQ are derived from the germline V gene. The germline V and J ends show losses of 1 base and 2 bases respectively, and no gene match explains 2 bases of the junction. CDR3 length: 15 amino acids, cysteine to phenylalanine. The sequence is cut down to CDR3 DNA, 45 bases in frame from base 1. All of the isolated RNA was reverse transcribed with the High Capacity cDNA Reverse Transcription Kit, so expressed TCRB transcripts were sequenced. Deep immunoSEQ sequencing was performed on naive, central memory and regulatory T cell samples, with an average of approximately 3.9 million total reads per sample. Sorted cells were lysed in RLT buffer, and RNA was extracted using DNase-treated RNeasy Micro or Mini kits according to cell number. Each cell subset was processed separately to prevent cross-contamination, with patient and healthy donor samples processed together. The immunoSEQ multiplex PCR was used to amplify TCRB sequences from cDNA, yielding 87-bp fragments that span the CDR3 region. Sequencing of the amplicons was performed on the Illumina HiSeq platform. The original methods were these. PCR bias was computationally corrected using synthetic template baselines, reads within Hamming distance 2 were collapsed, and singletons that could not be merged were discarded. Reads were aligned to IMGT to assign V, D and J genes, CDR3 length, and insertions or deletions at six rearrangement sites. Within each subset, clonotype counts were normalized to the number of sorted cells before true diversity and Gini coefficients were calculated with the tcR R package. The overlap coefficient, calculated on TCRB nucleotide sequences, was used to measure repertoire sharing. TCRdb re-hosts the immuneACCESS table, in-frame sequences only. Its copies lack some clones; in the studies checked, an unresolved V gene accounts for under half of them, and the cause for the rest is not known. That table supplies the V and J calls and clone size; D and trimming were determined from the DNA. The sample data list tens of thousands of clones, and 65% to 70% of these were observed just once. Clones ranked in the top ten supply 2% to 2.5% of the sample.

Sequenced material: Tregs from blood. The cell subset or site label corresponds to: regulatory CD4+ T cells. The TCR comes from a woman between 18 and 29 years old with type 1 diabetes. The rearranged segments are TRBV7-6 and TRBJ2-5; a stretch of 9 junction bases matches TRBD2. The bases are TGTGCCAGCAGCTTAGGACTAGCGGAACAAGAGACCCAGTACTTC. It translates to CASSLGLAEQETQYF.